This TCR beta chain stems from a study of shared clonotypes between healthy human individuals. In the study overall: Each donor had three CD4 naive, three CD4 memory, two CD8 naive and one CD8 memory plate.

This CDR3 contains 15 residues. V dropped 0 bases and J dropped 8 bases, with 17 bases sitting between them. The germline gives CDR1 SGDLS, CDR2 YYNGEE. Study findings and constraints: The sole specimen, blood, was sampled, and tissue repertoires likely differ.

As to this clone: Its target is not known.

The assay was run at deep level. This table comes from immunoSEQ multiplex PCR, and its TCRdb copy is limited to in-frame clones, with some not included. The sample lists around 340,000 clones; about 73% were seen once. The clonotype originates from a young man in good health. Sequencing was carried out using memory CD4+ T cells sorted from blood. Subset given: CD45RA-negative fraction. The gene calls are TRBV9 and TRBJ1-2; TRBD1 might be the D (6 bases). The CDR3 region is CASSVEPTGLKGYTF. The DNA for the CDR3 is TGTGCCAGCAGCGTAGAACCTACAGGGTTGAAGGGCTACACCTTC.